The T cell receptor (beta chain) under discussion was sequenced for a study of blood T cell repertoires in COVID-19. Looked up from germline, CDR1 is MNHEY and CDR2 is SVGAGI. The V and J ends lost 6 bases and 4 bases, in that order; junction bases with no gene match: 3. The CDR3 spans 14 residues. Repertoires were generated with immunoSEQ multiplex PCR, while TCRdb's copy carries only in-frame clones and drops some. The sample comprises some 140,000 clones, about four fifths of which are singletons, and approximately 30% rests with the top ten. The specimen sequenced was peripheral blood. This chain joins TRBV6-5 and TRBJ1-6; 7 nucleotides match TRBD1. The receptor comes from a woman aged 55-70 years with acute or convalescent COVID-19. CDR3: CASSPGGYNSPLHF. CDR3 bases: TGTGCCAGCAGCCCAGGGGGGTATAATTCACCCCTCCACTTT.